The entry that follows covers one T cell receptor (beta chain) sequence. Healthy bone marrow donors supplied every sample. This sample stems from a study of cytomegalovirus exposure and HLA in healthy donors. The ends were cut back, 1 base at V and 6 bases at J, with 13 bases in the middle. This CDR3 has 15 residues. Per the germline V gene, CDR1 is SEHNR and CDR2 is FQNEAQ (reference sequence). Researchers ran the PCR with 60 Vbeta and 13 Jbeta primers. Sequenced by immunoSEQ multiplex PCR; TCRdb stores in-frame clones only, minus some. The sample gives about 260,000 clones, around 66% of which show up once; 2% to 2.5% is in the top ten.

This receptor was identified in a female donor in good health and CMV-seronegative. The sample taken for sequencing was PBMCs. The gene calls are TRBV7-9 and TRBJ2-1, with unresolved D. CDR3 sequence (DNA): TGTGCCAGCAGCTTAGTTGCAGGTCCTCGCAATGAGCAGTTCTTC. This translates into CASSLVAGPRNEQFF.